A selection of T cell receptor beta chains follows, all from one sample in a study of shared clonotypes between healthy human individuals. The table came from immunoSEQ multiplex PCR; TCRdb's copy has only in-frame clones and leaves some out. The sample yields 2 million to 3 million clones, 90% to 95% seen once. The sequencing sample was made of naive CD4+ T cells from PBMCs. These receptors all stem from a young man in good health. Some clones in this sample may be carry-over from other donors' samples. Both conserved end residues are part of each CDR3. The D gene is left open where the match is weak.

D	J	V	CDR3	DNA
-	TRBJ1-1	TRBV6-5	CASSYRQHTEAFF	TGTGCCAGCAGTTACAGGCAGCACACTGAAGCTTTCTTT
-	TRBJ2-7	TRBV6-1	CATDGGYEQYF	TGTGCCACCGATGGGGGCTACGAGCAGTACTTC
-	TRBJ2-7	TRBV28	CASGEQRSSYEQYF	TGTGCCAGTGGGGAACAAAGGAGCTCCTACGAGCAGTACTTC
-	TRBJ2-6	TRBV7-8	CATSRGAGANVLTF	TGTGCCACCTCTAGGGGTGCTGGGGCCAACGTCCTGACTTTC
TRBD2	TRBJ2-7	TRBV7-2	CASSLGLAGGNSYEQYF	TGTGCCAGCAGCTTAGGACTAGCGGGAGGCAACTCCTACGAGCAGTACTTC
TRBD2	TRBJ2-7	TRBV5-1	CASSLRASGNGEQYF	TGCGCCAGCAGCTTGCGTGCCAGCGGGAACGGCGAGCAGTACTTC
TRBD1	TRBJ1-1	TRBV11-2	CASSPDRGGTEAFF	TGTGCCAGCAGCCCAGACAGGGGCGGAACTGAAGCTTTCTTT
-	TRBJ2-1	TRBV30	CAGSGSTYNEQFF	TGTGCCGGATCCGGGAGCACCTACAATGAGCAGTTCTTC
-	TRBJ2-5	TRBV6-1	CASASGGSRETQYF	TGTGCCAGTGCCTCGGGGGGCTCTAGGGAGACCCAGTACTTC
-	TRBJ2-7	TRBV6-5	CASSRTTGPYEQYF	TGTGCCAGCAGTCGGACGACAGGCCCCTACGAGCAGTACTTC
-	TRBJ1-5	TRBV6-4	CASSDTRTVSNQPQHF	TGTGCCAGCAGTGACACTAGGACGGTCAGCAATCAGCCCCAGCATTTT
TRBD2	TRBJ2-7	TRBV7-9	CASSLAASGTSIEQYF	TGTGCCAGCAGCTTAGCGGCCAGCGGGACCTCAATTGAGCAGTACTTC
TRBD1	TRBJ1-5	TRBV7-9	CASSPQTGGQPQHF	TGTGCCAGCTCCCCCCAGACAGGGGGTCAGCCCCAGCATTTT
-	TRBJ2-1	TRBV9	CASSPGGGGRASEQFF	TGTGCCAGCAGCCCCGGAGGGGGCGGGAGAGCGTCTGAGCAGTTCTTC
-	TRBJ1-4	TRBV6-6	CASKGEPTNEKLFF	TGTGCCAGCAAGGGGGAACCAACTAATGAAAAACTGTTTTTT
TRBD1	TRBJ1-2	TRBV29-1	CSVGMDRAQLGYTF	TGCAGCGTGGGGATGGACAGGGCCCAGCTTGGCTACACCTTC
TRBD2	TRBJ2-1	TRBV27	CASSSGLHGNEQFF	TGTGCCAGCAGTTCGGGACTACACGGGAATGAGCAGTTCTTC
TRBD2	TRBJ2-2	TRBV5-4	CASRTRSGNSNTGELFF	TGTGCCAGCAGGACACGTAGCGGGAACTCGAACACCGGGGAGCTGTTTTTT
TRBD2	TRBJ2-1	TRBV7-3	CASSHREGEQFF	TGTGCCAGCAGCCACCGGGAGGGTGAGCAGTTCTTC